The 20 T cell receptor beta chains in this list originate from one sample, sequenced in a study of T-cell memory formation after mild COVID-19. TCRdb reprocessed the 5' RACE reads with MiXCR, giving one entry per CDR3 protein. The table records around 180,000 distinct CDR3 sequences, under 20% of them present only once. Sequencing was performed on PBMCs or a T cell subset sorted from them (not recorded which). The receptors come from a man between 18 and 35 years old who had mild COVID-19 (a few samples of this study predate the infection). Cell type and time point are not known.

In its sample, this clonotype was seen a few times. The V gene is TRBV15, the J gene TRBJ1-1, with D possibly TRBD1 on 5 matching bases. V lost 0 bases, J lost 11 bases, and 13 bases lay in between. CDR3 length: 13 residues. The germline V gene encodes CDR1 LNHNV and CDR2 YYDKDF (reference sequence). For the CDR3, the DNA is TGTGCCACCAGCAGAGATCCGCAGGGATCGGCTTTCTTT. As protein: CATSRDPQGSAFF. Full variable domain (missing parts from reference TRBV15 and TRBJ1-1): DAMVIQNPRYQVTQFGKPVTLSCSQTLNHNVMYWYQQKSSQAPKLLFHYYDKDFNNEADTPDNFQSRRPNTSFCFLDIRSPGLGDTAMYLCATSRDPQGSAFFGQGTRLTVV.

In this sample, this clonotype turned up once. The chain carries TRBV18 and TRBJ2-5; 7 positions agree with TRBD2. The germline CDR1 and CDR2 sequences are KGHSH and LQKENI. The V gene end was trimmed by 3 bases and the J gene end by 7 bases; junction bases not matched to a gene: 5. The CDR3 consists of 13 residues. The CDR3 sequence is CASSPAGRGTQYF. The CDR3, as DNA: TGTGCCAGCTCACCGGCAGGGAGGGGGACCCAGTACTTC.

The V gene is TRBV6-5, the J gene TRBJ1-3, with D possibly being TRBD1 (5 bases). Germline CDR1 reads MNHEY; CDR2 reads SVGAGI. Trimming shortened V by 2 bases and J by 2 bases, and 10 bases separated the two germline ends. The CDR3 consists of 15 residues. CDR3 in amino acids: CASSYDGGPGNTIYF. The CDR3 nucleotides are TGTGCCAGCAGTTACGACGGGGGACCTGGAAACACCATATATTTT.

Only a few counts were recorded for this clonotype. The V call is TRBV4-1, the J call TRBJ1-2; D unclear. Germline CDR1 reads MGHRA; CDR2 reads YSYEKL. V was trimmed by 5 bases and J by 3 bases, leaving 10 bases between them. CDR3 length: 13 residues. The CDR3 nucleotides read TGCGCCAGCAGCTATGACACATACTATGGCTACACCTTC. This codes for CASSYDTYYGYTF.

The genes are TRBV6-5 and TRBJ2-7, with D maybe TRBD2 (6 bases). This CDR3 is 14 amino acids long. V shed 7 bases and J shed 2 bases, with 15 bases lying between them. In germline, CDR1 is MNHEY, CDR2 SVGAGI. The CDR3 nucleotides are TGTGCCAGCACTTCATCCCGGGGGACCTACGAGCAGTACTTC. This encodes CASTSSRGTYEQYF.

V is TRBV2 and J is TRBJ1-5; the D is unclear. V gave up 0 bases and J gave up 5 bases, with 8 bases separating them. This CDR3 region has 14 residues. The germline gives CDR1 SNHLY, CDR2 FYNNEI. CDR3: CASSEALRYQPQHF. The CDR3 bases are TGTGCCAGCAGTGAAGCGCTTAGGTATCAGCCCCAGCATTTT.

The chain employs TRBV20-1 and TRBJ2-7; a possible D gene is TRBD1 (5 bases). The CDR3 covers 12 residues. V dropped 5 bases and J dropped 1 base, with 9 bases sitting between them. Germline V lookup: CDR1 DFQATT, CDR2 SNEGSKA (reference sequence). CDR3 DNA sequence: TGCAGTGCTTCGACAGATTCCTACGAGCAGTACTTC. It is translated as CSASTDSYEQYF.

The V call is TRBV30, the J call TRBJ1-6; a possible D gene is TRBD1 (5 bases). The germline CDR1 and CDR2 sequences are GTSNPN and SVGIG (reference sequence). The CDR3 sequence is 14 residues long. The CDR3 sequence is CASGRSSYNSPLHF. The CDR3 DNA sequence: TGTGCTTCAGGGAGGAGCTCCTATAATTCACCCCTCCACTTT. The entire variable domain, with the rest obtained from reference TRBV30 and TRBJ1-6, is as follows: SQTIHQWPATLVQPVGSPLSLECTVEGTSNPNLYWYRQAAGRGLQLLFYSVGIGQISSEVPQNLSASRPQDRQFILSSKKLLLSDSGFYLCASGRSSYNSPLHFGNGTRLTVT.

This clonotype was observed a few times. V usage is TRBV14 and J usage is TRBJ2-7; D gene uncertain. Germline assignment: CDR1 SGHDN and CDR2 FVKESK. V shed 3 bases and J shed 3 bases, with 3 bases lying between them. CDR3 length: 11 amino acids. CDR3: CASSHFYEQYF. The CDR3 DNA is TGTGCCAGCAGCCATTTCTACGAGCAGTACTTC.

The chain joins TRBV9 to TRBJ2-7, with D perhaps matching TRBD1 or TRBD2 (6 bases each). The CDR3 totals 15 residues. Trimming removed 4 bases at V and 0 bases at J, with 14 bases between. Germline V lookup: CDR1 SGDLS, CDR2 YYNGEE. The CDR3: CASSPGDTYSYEQYF. The DNA for the CDR3 is TGTGCCAGCAGCCCGGGGGACACCTACTCCTACGAGCAGTACTTC.

There are a few counts of this clonotype. The V call is TRBV4-2, the J call TRBJ1-3; possible D gene TRBD1, 5 bases. V lost 4 bases and J 1 base, leaving 8 bases between the germline ends. CDR1 is LGHNA, CDR2 YNFKEQ, per germline. The CDR3 spans 14 residues. CDR3 region: CASSPSGSGNTIYF. CDR3 sequence (DNA): TGTGCCAGCAGCCCTTCAGGGTCTGGAAACACCATATATTTT.

The V gene is TRBV20-1, the J gene TRBJ2-7; 8 nucleotides match TRBD1. This CDR3 is 13 amino acids long. Germline trimming cut 2 bases from V and 6 bases from J; bases unmatched to any gene: 6. Per germline, CDR1 DFQATT and CDR2 SNEGSKA (reference sequence). The CDR3 is CSARTDRESEQYF. The CDR3 bases are TGCAGTGCTAGAACGGACAGGGAGTCCGAGCAGTACTTC.

This clonotype was seen at least ten times. J is TRBJ2-3 and V is TRBV5-1; D is possibly TRBD2 (6 bases). Between the trimmed V and J ends, which lost 7 bases and 3 bases, there was a span of 9 bases. This CDR3 spans 12 amino acids. CDR1 is SGHRS, CDR2 YFSETQ, per germline. The CDR3 loop reads CASHAGTDTQYF. Here the CDR3 DNA reads TGCGCCAGCCACGCGGGAACAGATACGCAGTATTTT. Together with reference TRBV5-1 and TRBJ2-3, the CDR3 gives the full variable domain: KAGVTQTPRYLIKTRGQQVTLSCSPISGHRSVSWYQQTPGQGLQFLFEYFSETQRNKGNFPGRFSGRQFSNSRSEMNVSTLELGDSALYLCASHAGTDTQYFGPGTRLTVL.

This clonotype appeared many times. This chain uses TRBV29-1 with TRBJ2-3, with 11 bases that match TRBD1. The CDR3 sequence is 14 residues long. Losses at the gene ends were 7 bases for V and 0 bases for J; bases not matched to a gene: 3. In germline, CDR1 is SQVTM, CDR2 ANQGSEA. This chain's CDR3 is CSAGQGASTDTQYF. Here the CDR3 DNA reads TGCAGCGCCGGACAGGGGGCTAGCACAGATACGCAGTATTTT.

The chain recombines TRBV5-4 with TRBJ1-1; 8 bases are shared with TRBD1. Germline CDR1 reads SGHNT; CDR2 reads YYREEE (reference sequence). Trimming took 4 bases from V and 5 from J; bases not matched to a gene: 7. This CDR3 region has 14 residues. This CDR3 is CASSPWTGKTEAFF. DNA for the CDR3: TGTGCCAGCAGCCCCTGGACAGGGAAAACTGAAGCTTTCTTT.

This chain uses TRBV12-3 or TRBV12-4 with TRBJ2-5; perhaps TRBD1 as D (6 bases). The CDR3 contains 13 residues. V shed 4 bases and J shed 6 bases, with 12 bases lying between them. The DNA of the CDR3 is TGTGCCAGCAGTTCTCAGGGGAAAAAGACCCAGTACTTC. This gives the protein CASSSQGKKTQYF.

The chain couples TRBV20-1 to TRBJ2-1; D ambiguous. The CDR3 loop spans 10 amino acids. The V gene's germline CDR1 is DFQATT and CDR2 SNEGSKA (reference sequence). The ends were cut back, 5 bases at V and 8 bases at J, with 7 bases in the middle. The CDR3: CSALMHEQFF. DNA of the CDR3: TGCAGTGCTCTCATGCATGAGCAGTTCTTC.

This clonotype was detected a few times. This rearrangement joins TRBV12-3 or TRBV12-4 to TRBJ2-1; D is unclear. Trimming shortened V by 4 bases and J by 1 base, and 14 bases separated the two germline ends. CDR3 length: 16 residues. The CDR3 nucleotides read TGTGCCAGCAGTTCTGCACCGACTCCTTCCTACAATGAGCAGTTCTTC. This codes for CASSSAPTPSYNEQFF.

This clonotype was seen only a few times. J is TRBJ2-1 and V is TRBV12-3 or TRBV12-4; D ambiguous. The V end lost 6 bases, the J end lost 7 bases, and 10 bases lay between the germline ends. This CDR3 is 12 amino acids long. The CDR3 coding sequence is TGTGCCAGCAGCCCAAGCAGGAATGAGCAGTTCTTC. This translates into CASSPSRNEQFF.

This clonotype was observed a handful of times. The J gene is TRBJ2-3, the V gene TRBV7-6, with D possibly being TRBD2 (5 bases). V was trimmed by 2 bases and J by 11 bases, leaving 20 bases between them. Germline CDR1 and CDR2: SGHVS and FNYEAQ. The CDR3 sequence is 15 residues long. The CDR3 coding sequence is TGTGCCAGCAGCTTAACCGGGGAGACCACCAGCGGGCAGTATTTT. It yields the protein CASSLTGETTSGQYF.